The 23 T cell receptor beta chains reported below all come from one sample, sequenced in a study of cytomegalovirus exposure and HLA in healthy donors. The PCR used 60 Vbeta and 13 Jbeta primers. Only in-frame clones appear in the TCRdb table, and some are missing; sequencing was by immunoSEQ multiplex PCR. Of fewer than 200,000 clones in the sample, 75% were seen once. Source material: PBMCs. These receptors were obtained from a woman between 50 and 59 years old in good health and CMV-seropositive.

This clone was detected only a few times. This chain joins TRBV5-1 and TRBJ1-4; 7 nucleotides line up with TRBD1. Germline V gives CDR1 SGHRS, CDR2 YFSETQ. This CDR3 spans 14 amino acids. J was trimmed by 8 bases and V by 2 bases; bases with no gene match: 6. As DNA, the CDR3 is TGCGCCAGCAGCTTACAGGGGAGGAGGGAAAAACTGTTTTTT. Translating it yields CASSLQGRREKLFF. Full variable domain (missing parts from reference TRBV5-1 and TRBJ1-4): KAGVTQTPRYLIKTRGQQVTLSCSPISGHRSVSWYQQTPGQGLQFLFEYFSETQRNKGNFPGRFSGRQFSNSRSEMNVSTLELGDSALYLCASSLQGRREKLFFGSGTQLSVL.

The chain recombines TRBV7-9 with TRBJ2-7; TRBD2 matches 15 bases. The CDR3 has 15 amino acids. The trim removed 5 bases at V and 5 bases at J, leaving 4 bases unmatched. The germline V gene has CDR1 SEHNR and CDR2 FQNEAQ (reference sequence). The CDR3 bases are TGTGCCAGCAGCCGGACTAGCGGGGGGGCCCACGAGCAGTACTTC. It encodes CASSRTSGGAHEQYF.

This clone was seen a handful of times. The chain is built from TRBV11-2 and TRBJ2-1, with unresolved D. The CDR3 sequence is 15 residues long. CDR1 SGHAT and CDR2 FQNNGV come from the germline V gene. Trimming took 6 bases from V and 0 from J, leaving 12 bases between them. The CDR3: CASRSELSSYNEQFF. The DNA for the CDR3 is TGTGCCAGCAGGTCGGAGTTAAGCTCCTACAATGAGCAGTTCTTC.

The chain uses TRBV18 and TRBJ1-5; possibly TRBD1 for D (5 bases). Germline CDR1 is KGHSH and CDR2 is LQKENI. CDR3 length: 13 amino acids. Trimming removed 6 bases at V and 7 bases at J, with 13 bases between. DNA of the CDR3: TGTGCCAGCTCGGGGAGGGACGCACAGCCCCAGCATTTT. Residues: CASSGRDAQPQHF.

The chain couples TRBV5-1 to TRBJ1-4, with D possibly being TRBD1 (6 bases). The germline V gene encodes CDR1 SGHRS and CDR2 YFSETQ. The CDR3 extends over 13 amino acids. V shed 0 bases and J shed 11 bases, with 11 bases lying between them. The CDR3 is CASSLARQDKLFF. CDR3 nucleotides: TGCGCCAGCAGCTTGGCCCGACAGGACAAACTGTTTTTT.

The CDR3 protein is CATSRDLDDGYTF. DNA of the CDR3: TGTGCCACCAGCAGAGATCTAGATGATGGCTACACCTTC. The genes are TRBV15 and TRBJ1-2; D is unclear. Trimming stripped 0 bases from V and 6 bases from J, with 8 bases between. The germline V gene has CDR1 LNHNV and CDR2 YYDKDF (reference sequence). The CDR3 spans 13 residues.

About this clone itself: Other DNA sequences in the same sample also yield this CDR3. V is TRBV6-1 and J is TRBJ1-2; possibly TRBD1 for D (5 bases). This CDR3 is 14 amino acids long. Germline lookup yields CDR1 MNHNS and CDR2 SASEGT. Trimming stripped 1 base from V and 4 bases from J, with 10 bases between. Here the CDR3 reads CASSEGRGLYGYTF. The CDR3 DNA is TGTGCCAGCAGTGAAGGAAGGGGACTCTATGGCTACACCTTC.

The chain is built from TRBV2 and TRBJ1-2; 8 bases fit TRBD1. The V gene end was trimmed by 7 bases and the J gene end by 7 bases; junction bases not matched to a gene: 8. Germline lookup yields CDR1 SNHLY and CDR2 FYNNEI. The CDR3 is 13 residues long. In DNA, the CDR3 is TGTGCCAGCACCTGGGACAGGTGGGGTGGCTACACCTTC. Amino acid sequence: CASTWDRWGGYTF. The variable domain in full, with the rest retrieved from reference TRBV2 and TRBJ1-2, is EPEVTQTPSHQVTQMGQEVILRCVPISNHLYFYWYRQILGQKVEFLVSFYNNEISEKSEIFDDQFSVERPDGSNFTLKIRSTKLEDSAMYFCASTWDRWGGYTFGSGTRLTVV.

The V gene is TRBV5-1, the J gene TRBJ1-1; 8 bases agree with TRBD1. The trim removed 6 bases at V and 3 bases at J, leaving 4 bases unmatched. This CDR3 has 13 amino acids. Germline values: CDR1 SGHRS, CDR2 YFSETQ. The CDR3 nucleotides read TGCGCCAGCACCGGACAGGGCTACACTGAAGCTTTCTTT. Translating it yields CASTGQGYTEAFF.

The CDR3 nucleotides read TGCGCCAGCAGCTTTTCCACAGGGGGGGACACTGAAGCTTTCTTT. Translated: CASSFSTGGDTEAFF. The chain combines TRBV5-1 with TRBJ1-1; 8 nucleotides line up with TRBD1. Germline CDR1 and CDR2: SGHRS and YFSETQ. Trimming at V came to 2 bases and at J to 3 bases, leaving 6 bases not matched to a gene. CDR3 length equals 15 residues.

This clone was counted between two and nine times. The sample contains more than one DNA sequence encoding this CDR3. The rearrangement uses TRBV25-1 and TRBJ2-1; 7 bases line up with TRBD1. The CDR3 is 14 residues long. CDR1 is MGHDK, CDR2 SYGVNS, per germline. J was trimmed by 9 bases and V by 1 base; bases with no gene match: 6. The CDR3 region is CASSESGTVGEQFF. The CDR3 bases are TGTGCCAGCAGTGAATCCGGGACAGTGGGTGAGCAGTTCTTC.

V gene TRBV14 combines with J gene TRBJ1-1; TRBD1 is a possible D gene (5 bases). Germline-derived CDR1 and CDR2 are SGHDN and FVKESK. This CDR3 is 16 amino acids long. The V end was cut by 0 bases, the J end by 4 bases, with 15 bases between. The CDR3 loop is CASSQEKNLGVTEAFF. The CDR3 region has the DNA TGTGCCAGCAGCCAAGAGAAAAACCTAGGGGTCACTGAAGCTTTCTTT.

The chain couples TRBV6-5 to TRBJ2-7; D uncertain. Trimming took off 5 bases at V and 0 bases at J, with 11 bases between the two ends. The CDR3 spans 14 residues. CDR1 is MNHEY and CDR2 is SVGAGI in the germline V gene. For the CDR3, the DNA is TGTGCCAGCAGTCCCTTACTTTTCTCCTACGAGCAGTACTTC. Translating gives CASSPLLFSYEQYF.

The chain has TRBV7-3 and TRBJ2-5; D gene ambiguous. The germline CDR1 and CDR2 sequences are SGHTA and FQGTGA. The CDR3 spans 12 residues. V lost 0 bases, J lost 4 bases, and 3 bases lay in between. The DNA of the CDR3 is TGTGCCAGCAGCTTAACTCGAGAGACCCAGTACTTC. It is translated as CASSLTRETQYF.

The chain carries TRBV6-5 and TRBJ1-2; a possible D gene is TRBD1 (6 bases). This CDR3 has 16 residues. Germline loops: CDR1 MNHEY, CDR2 SVGAGI. Trimming took 2 bases from V and 0 from J, leaving 13 bases between them. Written as DNA, the CDR3 is TGTGCCAGCAGTTACACCGGGACATTTTCTAACTATGGCTACACCTTC. This encodes CASSYTGTFSNYGYTF.

The genes are TRBV5-6 and TRBJ1-1, with D unclear. There are 13 residues in the CDR3. Germline V gives CDR1 SGHDT, CDR2 YYEEEE. The germline V and J ends were trimmed by 3 bases and 0 bases, with 6 bases remaining between them. The CDR3 sequence: CASSSTMNTEAFF. Written as DNA, the CDR3 is TGTGCCAGCAGCTCCACTATGAACACTGAAGCTTTCTTT.

The chain recombines TRBV27 with TRBJ1-1; D might be TRBD1 (5 bases). The CDR3 has 13 amino acids. Trimming shortened V by 7 bases and J by 0 bases, and 9 bases separated the two germline ends. The germline V gene encodes CDR1 MNHEY and CDR2 SMNVEV (reference sequence). The CDR3 protein is CASTRGVNTEAFF. In DNA form, the CDR3 reads TGTGCCAGCACCCGGGGGGTGAACACTGAAGCTTTCTTT.

In its sample, this clone was seen a few times. The gene calls are TRBV4-1 and TRBJ2-1; maybe TRBD1 (6 bases). CDR3 length: 15 amino acids. Between the trimmed V and J ends, which lost 4 bases and 0 bases, there was a span of 10 bases. CDR1 is MGHRA, CDR2 YSYEKL, per germline. CDR3 DNA sequence: TGCGCCAGCAGCCCCACAGGGAGCTCCTACAATGAGCAGTTCTTC. It encodes CASSPTGSSYNEQFF.

The V and J genes are TRBV20-1 and TRBJ1-1; 7 positions agree with TRBD1. Germline trimming cut 2 bases from V and 8 bases from J; bases unmatched to any gene: 2. CDR1 DFQATT and CDR2 SNEGSKA come from the germline V gene (reference sequence). There are 11 residues in the CDR3. The CDR3 reads CSARRTGEAFF. As DNA, the CDR3 is TGCAGTGCTAGACGGACAGGCGAAGCTTTCTTT.

This chain connects TRBV19 to TRBJ1-2; 8 nucleotides agree with TRBD1. The CDR3 runs 17 residues. Germline V CDR1 and CDR2: LNHDA, SQIVND (reference sequence). V lost 3 bases and J lost 8; bases outside the gene matches: 17. The CDR3, as DNA: TGTGCCAGTAGTATTTGGCAGGGGGCCGCCATCTCGCGGGGCTACACCTTC. Protein product: CASSIWQGAAISRGYTF.

The chain has TRBV5-8 and TRBJ2-6, with a weak D call TRBD2 (6 bases). The CDR3 contains 17 residues. V was clipped by 4 bases and J by 4 bases, with 18 bases between them. Germline CDR1 reads SGHTS; CDR2 reads YDEGEE. CDR3 in amino acids: CASSPRRVSSGANVLTF. In nucleotides, the CDR3 is TGTGCCAGCAGCCCCCGGAGGGTATCTTCCGGGGCCAACGTCCTGACTTTC.

The rearrangement uses TRBV6-4 and TRBJ2-5; the D gene is possibly TRBD2 (5 bases). Germline-derived CDR1 and CDR2 are MRHNA and SNTAGT. V was clipped by 4 bases and J by 2 bases, with 11 bases between them. CDR3 length: 14 amino acids. In DNA form, the CDR3 reads TGTGCCAGCAGTGCCGACTACACTCAAGAGACCCAGTACTTC. Protein sequence: CASSADYTQETQYF.

V is TRBV19 and J is TRBJ2-1, with 12 bases aligning to TRBD2. Looked up from germline, CDR1 is LNHDA and CDR2 is SQIVND (reference sequence). The V gene end was trimmed by 3 bases and the J gene end by 12 bases; junction bases not matched to a gene: 6. The CDR3 runs 14 residues. The DNA for the CDR3 is TGTGCCAGTAGTATTTCTAGCGGGGGGGCAAGGCAGTTCTTC. Protein product: CASSISSGGARQFF.